These T cell receptor beta chains were read from a single sample in a study of blood T cell repertoires in COVID-19. Generated by immunoSEQ multiplex PCR, the TCRdb table keeps only in-frame clones and is missing some. The table includes approximately 220,000 clones, around four fifths detected once. The specimen was peripheral blood. These receptors were collected from a woman aged 55-69 years who had recovered from COVID-19. The CDR3 runs from the conserved cysteine through the conserved F or W. A D gene is named only where the DNA matches it firmly. Where a row states a size, it is once, few, many or the class of an expanded clone; other rows omit it.

DNA: TGTGCCAGCAGCTTAGAAGCAGGGAACTATGGCTACACCTTC
CDR3: CASSLEAGNYGYTF
D: NA
J: TRBJ1-2
size: NA
V: TRBV7-2

DNA: TGTGCCAGCAGTGAAGCTCGGTATGGCTACACCTTC
CDR3: CASSEARYGYTF
D: NA
J: TRBJ1-2
size: NA
V: TRBV6-1

DNA: TGCGCCAGCAGCCCCTCAGGACTAGCGGGGGGGATAAATGAGCAGTTCTTC
CDR3: CASSPSGLAGGINEQFF
D: TRBD2
J: TRBJ2-1
size: NA
V: TRBV5-1

DNA: TGTGCCAGCAGCCGAGGCAGGGGATCAACTAATGAAAAACTGTTTTTT
CDR3: CASSRGRGSTNEKLFF
D: NA
J: TRBJ1-4
size: NA
V: TRBV11-2

DNA: TGTGCCATCAATCCGACAGGGGCGATCACTGAAGCTTTCTTT
CDR3: CAINPTGAITEAFF
D: TRBD1
J: TRBJ1-1
size: NA
V: TRBV10-3

DNA: TGTGCCAGCAGCTCCGACCAGACAACCGGGGAGCCAAACTATGGCTACACCTTC
CDR3: CASSSDQTTGEPNYGYTF
D: NA
J: TRBJ1-2
size: NA
V: TRBV11-2

DNA: TGTGCCACCAGTGGAGCGGGGGGCGGCGAAGATACGCAGTATTTT
CDR3: CATSGAGGGEDTQYF
D: TRBD2
J: TRBJ2-3
size: few
V: TRBV24-1

DNA: TGCGCCAGCAGTCAATCCCCTTTGACTAGCTGTCTAAAGACCCAGTACTTC
CDR3: CASSQSPLTSCLKTQYF
D: TRBD2
J: TRBJ2-5
size: NA
V: TRBV23-1

DNA: TGTGCCAGCAGCTTACAGGGACCGGGGCTTCGAGAGACCCAGTACTTC
CDR3: CASSLQGPGLRETQYF
D: NA
J: TRBJ2-5
size: NA
V: TRBV5-6

DNA: TGTGCCAGCAGGACGACAGGGGGCGGTGGCTACACCTTC
CDR3: CASRTTGGGGYTF
D: TRBD1
J: TRBJ1-2
size: once
V: TRBV5-4

DNA: TGTGCCAGCAGCCTATCGGTGAACACTGAAGCTTTCTTT
CDR3: CASSLSVNTEAFF
D: NA
J: TRBJ1-1
size: once
V: TRBV5-6

DNA: TGTGCCATCTCGGGACAGGGGGGCAATTCACCCCTCCACTTT
CDR3: CAISGQGGNSPLHF
D: TRBD1
J: TRBJ1-6
size: NA
V: TRBV10-3

DNA: TGTGCCACCAGCCCATCCCGGGGACTAGCGGGGCTGTGGGAGACCCAGTACTTC
CDR3: CATSPSRGLAGLWETQYF
D: TRBD2
J: TRBJ2-5
size: NA
V: TRBV15

DNA: TGTGCCACTCTCCGGCTAGCGGGTTTAAGCACCGGGGAGCTGTTTTTT
CDR3: CATLRLAGLSTGELFF
D: TRBD2
J: TRBJ2-2
size: NA
V: TRBV27

DNA: TGTGCCAGCGCTTCAGGGGGCTTTAATCAGCCCCAGCATTTT
CDR3: CASASGGFNQPQHF
D: TRBD1
J: TRBJ1-5
size: NA
V: TRBV7-9

DNA: TGTGCCATCAGTGACAGGGATAACTACGAGCAGTACTTC
CDR3: CAISDRDNYEQYF
D: NA
J: TRBJ2-7
size: NA
V: TRBV10-3

DNA: TGTGCCACCAGTGATTTCCGACTAGCGGTCGGTACTAGCACAGATACGCAGTATTTT
CDR3: CATSDFRLAVGTSTDTQYF
D: TRBD2
J: TRBJ2-3
size: NA
V: TRBV24-1

DNA: TGTGCCAGCAGCCTGTTAGCGGGGGGTTACCAAGAGACCCAGTACTTC
CDR3: CASSLLAGGYQETQYF
D: TRBD2
J: TRBJ2-5
size: once
V: TRBV5-5

DNA: TGTGCCAGTAGGGAAGGGGCAGCCAAAAACATTCAGTACTTC
CDR3: CASREGAAKNIQYF
D: NA
J: TRBJ2-4
size: NA
V: TRBV19

DNA: TGTGCCAGCAGCTTAGCGGGACAGGGACTCATGGCCCAGTACTTC
CDR3: CASSLAGQGLMAQYF
D: TRBD1
J: TRBJ2-5
size: NA
V: TRBV7-9

DNA: TGTGCCAGCAGTACCGGGACAGGGGTTTACGAGCAGTACTTC
CDR3: CASSTGTGVYEQYF
D: TRBD1
J: TRBJ2-7
size: NA
V: TRBV27

DNA: TGTGCCAGCAGCCCAACAGGGATCACTAATGAAAAACTGTTTTTT
CDR3: CASSPTGITNEKLFF
D: NA
J: TRBJ1-4
size: once
V: TRBV7-2

DNA: TGCGCCAGCAGCCGCTTGGGACAGGGCTCTGGGGCCAACGTCCTGACTTTC
CDR3: CASSRLGQGSGANVLTF
D: TRBD1
J: TRBJ2-6
size: NA
V: TRBV4-1

DNA: TGTGCCAGCAGTCTGGGGCGTTATGAAGCTTTCTTT
CDR3: CASSLGRYEAFF
D: NA
J: TRBJ1-1
size: NA
V: TRBV2

DNA: TGTGCCAGCTCTCCTTGGGTGGGACATCAGGGCGAGCAGTACTTC
CDR3: CASSPWVGHQGEQYF
D: NA
J: TRBJ2-7
size: once
V: TRBV25-1

DNA: TGTGCCAGTAGTAGTGCAGACACAGATACGCAGTATTTT
CDR3: CASSSADTDTQYF
D: NA
J: TRBJ2-3
size: few
V: TRBV19

DNA: TGTGCCAGCAGCGCTCCATCACAGGGGGGCTCTGGAAACACCATATATTTT
CDR3: CASSAPSQGGSGNTIYF
D: TRBD1
J: TRBJ1-3
size: NA
V: TRBV9

DNA: TGTGCCAGCAGAGAGACACCTACTAACTATGGCTACACCTTC
CDR3: CASRETPTNYGYTF
D: NA
J: TRBJ1-2
size: NA
V: TRBV2

DNA: TGCAGCGTTGATGAGGGATTCACAGATACGCAGTATTTT
CDR3: CSVDEGFTDTQYF
D: NA
J: TRBJ2-3
size: once
V: TRBV29-1

DNA: TGTGCCAGCAGCTTAGGTGGGACTAGCGGGGGGGCCTCTGATACGCAGTATTTT
CDR3: CASSLGGTSGGASDTQYF
D: TRBD2
J: TRBJ2-3
size: NA
V: TRBV7-9

DNA: TGTGCCAGCAGCCAAGACACGAGCTCCTACAATGAGCAGTTCTTC
CDR3: CASSQDTSSYNEQFF
D: NA
J: TRBJ2-1
size: NA
V: TRBV3-1/TRBV3-2

DNA: TGTGCCAGTAGTGCTAGCGGGAGCTCCTACAATGAGCAGTTCTTC
CDR3: CASSASGSSYNEQFF
D: TRBD2
J: TRBJ2-1
size: once
V: TRBV19

DNA: TGCGCCAGCAGCCCATCCACCCGCCGGGACAGGGAGCAAGGCTACACCTTC
CDR3: CASSPSTRRDREQGYTF
D: TRBD1
J: TRBJ1-2
size: NA
V: TRBV4-1

DNA: TGTGCCAGCAGCTTAACGCTGGGACATACAAGTGATGAGCAGTTCTTC
CDR3: CASSLTLGHTSDEQFF
D: NA
J: TRBJ2-1
size: NA
V: TRBV7-3